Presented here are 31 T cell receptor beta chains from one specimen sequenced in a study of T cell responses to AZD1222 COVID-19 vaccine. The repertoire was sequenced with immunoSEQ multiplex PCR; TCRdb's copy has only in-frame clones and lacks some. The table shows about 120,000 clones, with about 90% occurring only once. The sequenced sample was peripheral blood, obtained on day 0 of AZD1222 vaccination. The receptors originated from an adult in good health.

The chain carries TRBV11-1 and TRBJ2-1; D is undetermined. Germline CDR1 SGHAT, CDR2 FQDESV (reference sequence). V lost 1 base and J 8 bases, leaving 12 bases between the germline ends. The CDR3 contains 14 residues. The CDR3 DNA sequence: TGTGCCAGCAGCTTAGGGGGTAGTCAATATGAGCAGTTCTTC. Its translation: CASSLGGSQYEQFF.

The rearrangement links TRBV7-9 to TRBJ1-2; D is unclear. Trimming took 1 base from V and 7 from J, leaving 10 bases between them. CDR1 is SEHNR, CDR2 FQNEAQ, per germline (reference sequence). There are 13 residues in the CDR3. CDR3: CASSLGGESGYTF. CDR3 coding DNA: TGTGCCAGCAGCTTAGGTGGGGAGAGTGGCTACACCTTC.

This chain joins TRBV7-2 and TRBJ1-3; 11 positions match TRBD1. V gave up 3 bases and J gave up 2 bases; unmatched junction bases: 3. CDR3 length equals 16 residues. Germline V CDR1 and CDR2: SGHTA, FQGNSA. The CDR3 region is CASSFGQGAAGNTIYF. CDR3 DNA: TGTGCCAGCAGCTTCGGACAGGGGGCGGCTGGAAACACCATATATTTT.

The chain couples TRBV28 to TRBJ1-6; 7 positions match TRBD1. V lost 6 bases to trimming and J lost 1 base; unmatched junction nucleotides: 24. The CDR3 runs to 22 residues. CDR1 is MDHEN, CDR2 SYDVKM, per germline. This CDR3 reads CASSYPRGGSNRGRSYNSPLHF. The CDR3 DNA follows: TGTGCCAGCAGCTACCCGCGGGGGGGCTCAAACAGGGGAAGGTCCTATAATTCACCCCTCCACTTT.

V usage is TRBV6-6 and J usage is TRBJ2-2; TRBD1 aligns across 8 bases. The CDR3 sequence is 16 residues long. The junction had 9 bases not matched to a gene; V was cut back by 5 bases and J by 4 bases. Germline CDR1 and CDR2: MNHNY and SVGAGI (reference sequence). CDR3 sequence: CASSRQDRAVTGELFF. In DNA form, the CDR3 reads TGTGCCAGCAGTCGACAGGACAGGGCGGTCACCGGGGAGCTGTTTTTT.

The CDR3 region is CASSLGGTSGTYEQYF. For the CDR3, the DNA is TGTGCCAGCAGCTTAGGCGGGACTAGCGGAACCTACGAGCAGTACTTC. The chain has TRBV7-9 and TRBJ2-7; 11 bases line up with TRBD2. With V trimmed by 1 base and J by 2 bases, 4 bases remained unmatched. CDR3 length: 16 amino acids. Germline CDR1 SEHNR, CDR2 FQNEAQ (reference sequence).

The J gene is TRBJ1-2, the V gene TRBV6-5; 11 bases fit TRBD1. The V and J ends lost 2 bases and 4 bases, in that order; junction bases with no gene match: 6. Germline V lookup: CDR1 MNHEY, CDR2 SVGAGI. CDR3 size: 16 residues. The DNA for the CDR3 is TGTGCCAGCAGTTACATAAGGACAGGGGGCACCTATGGCTACACCTTC. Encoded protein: CASSYIRTGGTYGYTF.

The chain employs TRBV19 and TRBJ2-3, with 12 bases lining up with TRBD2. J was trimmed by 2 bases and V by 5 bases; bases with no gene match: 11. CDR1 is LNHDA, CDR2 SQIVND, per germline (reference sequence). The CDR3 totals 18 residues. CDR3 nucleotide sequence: TGTGCCAGTAGTCCCACCCTAGGACTAGCGGGATACACAGATACGCAGTATTTT. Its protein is CASSPTLGLAGYTDTQYF.

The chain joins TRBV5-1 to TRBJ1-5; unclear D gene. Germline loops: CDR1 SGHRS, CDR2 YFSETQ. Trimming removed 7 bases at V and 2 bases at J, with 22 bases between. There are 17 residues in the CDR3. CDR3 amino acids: CASGPSDRGEGNQPQHF. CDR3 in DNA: TGCGCCAGCGGACCCTCAGACCGGGGTGAAGGCAATCAGCCCCAGCATTTT. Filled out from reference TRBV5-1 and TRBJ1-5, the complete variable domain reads KAGVTQTPRYLIKTRGQQVTLSCSPISGHRSVSWYQQTPGQGLQFLFEYFSETQRNKGNFPGRFSGRQFSNSRSEMNVSTLELGDSALYLCASGPSDRGEGNQPQHFGDGTRLSIL.

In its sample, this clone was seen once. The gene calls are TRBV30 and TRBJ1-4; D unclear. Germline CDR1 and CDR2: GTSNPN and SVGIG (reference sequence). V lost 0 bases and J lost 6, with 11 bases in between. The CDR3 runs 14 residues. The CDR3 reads CAWSVTGGDEKLFF. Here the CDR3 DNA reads TGTGCCTGGAGTGTGACGGGCGGGGATGAAAAACTGTTTTTT.

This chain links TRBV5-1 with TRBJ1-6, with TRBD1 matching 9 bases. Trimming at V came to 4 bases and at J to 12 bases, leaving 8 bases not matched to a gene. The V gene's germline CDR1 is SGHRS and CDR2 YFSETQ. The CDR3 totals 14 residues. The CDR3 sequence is CASSPGTGSLPLHF. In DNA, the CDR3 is TGCGCCAGCAGCCCGGGGACAGGGAGTTTACCCCTCCACTTT.

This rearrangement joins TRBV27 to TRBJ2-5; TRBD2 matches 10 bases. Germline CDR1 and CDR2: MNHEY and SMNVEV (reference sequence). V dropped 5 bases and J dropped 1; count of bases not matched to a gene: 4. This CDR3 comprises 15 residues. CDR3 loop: CASSPLAGIQETQYF. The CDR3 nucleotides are TGTGCCAGCAGTCCACTAGCGGGAATCCAAGAGACCCAGTACTTC.

The DNA of the CDR3 is TGTGCCAGCAGCAAAAGGGGGATGGCGGGAGGGACGTCCTACGAGCAGTACTTC. Protein: CASSKRGMAGGTSYEQYF. The J gene is TRBJ2-7, the V gene TRBV21-1; TRBD2 is the table's D call and was not checked against the DNA. TRBV21-1 represents a pseudogene. This CDR3 region has 18 residues.

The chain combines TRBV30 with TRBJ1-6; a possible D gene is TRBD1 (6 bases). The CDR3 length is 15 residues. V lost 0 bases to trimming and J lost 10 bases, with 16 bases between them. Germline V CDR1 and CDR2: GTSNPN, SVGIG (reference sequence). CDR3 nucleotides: TGTGCCTGGAGTGTAGCAGGGGCGATGAGGTCACCCCTCCACTTT. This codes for CAWSVAGAMRSPLHF. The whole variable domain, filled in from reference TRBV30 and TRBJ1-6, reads SQTIHQWPATLVQPVGSPLSLECTVEGTSNPNLYWYRQAAGRGLQLLFYSVGIGQISSEVPQNLSASRPQDRQFILSSKKLLLSDSGFYLCAWSVAGAMRSPLHFGNGTRLTVT.

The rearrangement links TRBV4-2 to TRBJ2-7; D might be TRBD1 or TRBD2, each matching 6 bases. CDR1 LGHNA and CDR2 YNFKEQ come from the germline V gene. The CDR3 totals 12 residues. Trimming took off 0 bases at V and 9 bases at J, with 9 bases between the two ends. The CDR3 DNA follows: TGTGCCAGCAGCCAAGAGGGGGGCGGGCAGTACTTC. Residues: CASSQEGGGQYF.

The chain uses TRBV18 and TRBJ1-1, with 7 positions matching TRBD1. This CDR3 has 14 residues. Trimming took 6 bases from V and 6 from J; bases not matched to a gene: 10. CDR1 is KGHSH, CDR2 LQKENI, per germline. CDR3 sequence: CASSMSRGSSEAFF. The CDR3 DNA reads TGTGCCAGCTCCATGTCCAGGGGGAGTTCTGAAGCTTTCTTT.

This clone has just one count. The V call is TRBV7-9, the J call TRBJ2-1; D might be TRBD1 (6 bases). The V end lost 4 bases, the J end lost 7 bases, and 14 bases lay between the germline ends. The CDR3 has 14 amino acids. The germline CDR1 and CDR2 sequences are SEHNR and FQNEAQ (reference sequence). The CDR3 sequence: CASSSRDTSNEQFF. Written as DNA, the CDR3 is TGTGCCAGCAGCTCCCGGGACACCTCTAATGAGCAGTTCTTC.

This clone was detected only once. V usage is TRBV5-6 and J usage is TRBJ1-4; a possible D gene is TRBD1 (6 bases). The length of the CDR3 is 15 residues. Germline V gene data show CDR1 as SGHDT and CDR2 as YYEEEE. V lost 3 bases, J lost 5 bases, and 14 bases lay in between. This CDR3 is CASSSRDTGNEKLFF. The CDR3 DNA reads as TGTGCCAGCAGCTCTCGGGACACCGGGAATGAAAAACTGTTTTTT.

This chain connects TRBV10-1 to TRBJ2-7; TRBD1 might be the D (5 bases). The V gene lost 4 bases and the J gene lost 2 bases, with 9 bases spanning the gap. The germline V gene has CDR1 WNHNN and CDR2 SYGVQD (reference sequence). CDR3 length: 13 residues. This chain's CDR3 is CASSGGRTYEQYF. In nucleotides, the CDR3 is TGCGCCAGCAGTGGGGGCAGGACCTACGAGCAGTACTTC.

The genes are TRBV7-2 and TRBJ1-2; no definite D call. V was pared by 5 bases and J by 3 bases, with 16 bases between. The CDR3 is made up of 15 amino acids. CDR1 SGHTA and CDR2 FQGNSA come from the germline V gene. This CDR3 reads CASSQTPGGDYGYTF. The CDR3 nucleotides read TGTGCCAGCAGCCAAACGCCCGGAGGCGACTATGGCTACACCTTC.

CDR3 amino acids: CASSPEGPLLGYGYTF. The CDR3 DNA reads as TGCGCCAGCAGCCCAGAGGGACCGTTACTAGGCTATGGCTACACCTTC. The chain is built from TRBV5-1 and TRBJ1-2; D perhaps matches TRBD1 (5 bases). The germline V gene has CDR1 SGHRS and CDR2 YFSETQ. Deletions cut 4 bases from V and 4 bases from J, with 20 bases between. The CDR3 contains 16 residues.

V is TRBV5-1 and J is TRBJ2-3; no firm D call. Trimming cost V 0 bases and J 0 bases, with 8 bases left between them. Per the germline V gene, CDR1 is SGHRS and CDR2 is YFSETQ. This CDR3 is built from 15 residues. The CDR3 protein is CASSLVGRSTDTQYF. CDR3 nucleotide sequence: TGCGCCAGCAGCTTGGTAGGCAGGAGCACAGATACGCAGTATTTT. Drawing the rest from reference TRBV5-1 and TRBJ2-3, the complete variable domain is KAGVTQTPRYLIKTRGQQVTLSCSPISGHRSVSWYQQTPGQGLQFLFEYFSETQRNKGNFPGRFSGRQFSNSRSEMNVSTLELGDSALYLCASSLVGRSTDTQYFGPGTRLTVL.

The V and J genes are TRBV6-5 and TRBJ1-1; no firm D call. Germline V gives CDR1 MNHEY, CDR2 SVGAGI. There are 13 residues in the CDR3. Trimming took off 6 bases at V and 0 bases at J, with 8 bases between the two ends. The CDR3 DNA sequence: TGTGCCAGCAGGGTCTACCTGAACACTGAAGCTTTCTTT. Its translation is CASRVYLNTEAFF.

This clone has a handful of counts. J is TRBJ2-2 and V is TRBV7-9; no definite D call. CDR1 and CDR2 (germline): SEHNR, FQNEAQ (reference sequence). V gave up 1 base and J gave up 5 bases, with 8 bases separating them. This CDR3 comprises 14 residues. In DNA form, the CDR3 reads TGTGCCAGCAGCTTAGTAATGGGAACCGGGGAGCTGTTTTTT. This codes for CASSLVMGTGELFF.

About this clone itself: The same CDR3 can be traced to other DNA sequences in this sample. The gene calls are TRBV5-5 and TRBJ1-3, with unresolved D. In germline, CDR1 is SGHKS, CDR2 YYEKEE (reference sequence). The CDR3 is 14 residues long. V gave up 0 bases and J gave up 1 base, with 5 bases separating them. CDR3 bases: TGTGCCAGCAGCTTGGCGGGTTCTGGAAACACCATATATTTT. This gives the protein CASSLAGSGNTIYF.

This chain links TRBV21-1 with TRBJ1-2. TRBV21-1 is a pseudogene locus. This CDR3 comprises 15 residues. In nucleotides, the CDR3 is TGTGCCAGCAGCAAAGAGGAGGGTTCTAACTATGGCTACACCTTC. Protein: CASSKEEGSNYGYTF.

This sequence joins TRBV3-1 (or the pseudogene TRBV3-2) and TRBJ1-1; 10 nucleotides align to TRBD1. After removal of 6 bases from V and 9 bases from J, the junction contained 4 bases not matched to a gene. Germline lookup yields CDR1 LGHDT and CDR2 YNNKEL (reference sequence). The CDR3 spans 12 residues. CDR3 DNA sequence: TGTGCCAGCAGGACAGGGGGCGAGAAAGCTTTCTTT. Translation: CASRTGGEKAFF.

CDR3 nucleotides: TGTGCCAGCAGCGGGCGAGGGGCCTACAATGAGCAGTTCTTC. The encoded protein is CASSGRGAYNEQFF. This chain uses TRBV7-3 with TRBJ2-1; D might be TRBD1 or TRBD2, each matching 5 bases. There are 14 residues in the CDR3. Trimming left V 5 bases short and J 2 bases short, with 10 bases between. Germline V CDR1 and CDR2: SGHTA, FQGTGA.

The CDR3 DNA reads as TGTGCCACCCTCCCCTATGGAGGGGGTGGAAACACCATATATTTT. Its protein product is CATLPYGGGGNTIYF. The V and J genes are TRBV28 and TRBJ1-3; TRBD1 is a possible D gene (6 bases). This CDR3 has 15 residues. Per germline, CDR1 MDHEN and CDR2 SYDVKM. The V and J ends lost 10 bases and 3 bases respectively, with 19 bases between them.

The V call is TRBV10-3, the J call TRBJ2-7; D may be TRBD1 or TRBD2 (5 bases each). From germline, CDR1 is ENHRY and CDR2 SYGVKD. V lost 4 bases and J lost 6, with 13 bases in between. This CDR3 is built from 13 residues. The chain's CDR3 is CAISGIEGREQYF. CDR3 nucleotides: TGTGCCATCAGTGGGATCGAGGGGCGCGAGCAGTACTTC.

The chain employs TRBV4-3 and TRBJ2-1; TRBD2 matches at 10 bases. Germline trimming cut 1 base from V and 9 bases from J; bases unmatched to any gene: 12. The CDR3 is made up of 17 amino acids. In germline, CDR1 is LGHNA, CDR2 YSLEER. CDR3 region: CASSQGASGSYYGEQFF. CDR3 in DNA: TGCGCCAGCAGCCAAGGGGCTAGCGGGAGTTATTATGGTGAGCAGTTCTTC.